The 26 T cell receptor beta chains presented below share a single source sample, sequenced in a study of T-cell memory formation after mild COVID-19. TCRdb reprocessed the 5' RACE reads with MiXCR, giving one entry per CDR3 protein. The table has around 260,000 distinct CDR3 sequences, 15% to 20% seen once. Sequenced input: PBMCs or a T cell subset sorted from them (not recorded which). The origin of the receptors is a man between 18 and 29 years old who had mild COVID-19 (a few samples of this study predate the infection). Cell type and time point are not known.

V and J are TRBV7-9 and TRBJ2-3, with 9 nucleotides matching TRBD2. The germline V gene encodes CDR1 SEHNR and CDR2 FQNEAQ (reference sequence). After removal of 3 bases from V and 7 bases from J, the junction contained 8 bases not matched to a gene. The CDR3 runs 15 residues. CDR3 loop: CASSFGLRGGHTQYF. CDR3 coding DNA: TGTGCCAGCAGCTTTGGTTTGCGGGGGGGCCATACGCAGTATTTT.

J is TRBJ2-3 and V is TRBV5-6; D gene unclear. CDR3 length: 15 amino acids. Per the germline V gene, CDR1 is SGHDT and CDR2 is YYEEEE. V was pared by 0 bases and J by 4 bases, with 12 bases between. CDR3: CASSLVRLGPDTQYF. As DNA, the CDR3 is TGTGCCAGCAGCTTGGTACGCCTAGGACCAGATACGCAGTATTTT. Looking up the rest from reference TRBV5-6 and TRBJ2-3 gives the full variable domain: DAGVTQSPTHLIKTRGQQVTLRCSPKSGHDTVSWYQQALGQGPQFIFQYYEEEERQRGNFPDRFSGHQFPNYSSELNVNALLLGDSALYLCASSLVRLGPDTQYFGPGTRLTVL.

This clonotype was detected a few times. This rearrangement joins TRBV5-6 to TRBJ2-2; no clear D. The germline V gene encodes CDR1 SGHDT and CDR2 YYEEEE. This CDR3 has 17 residues. Trimming left V 4 bases short and J 2 bases short, with 18 bases between. CDR3 amino acids: CASSGERRQINTGELFF. DNA of the CDR3: TGTGCCAGCAGCGGGGAACGTAGGCAGATAAACACCGGGGAGCTGTTTTTT.

This clonotype has only a few counts. V gene TRBV18 combines with J gene TRBJ1-2; a possible D gene is TRBD1 (6 bases). The CDR3 length is 15 residues. Germline CDR1 and CDR2: KGHSH and LQKENI. The V and J ends lost 1 base and 2 bases respectively, with 11 bases between them. The CDR3 coding sequence is TGTGCCAGCTCACCACTAGGAACAGGGAACTATGGCTACACCTTC. Its protein is CASSPLGTGNYGYTF.

This clonotype has at least ten counts. The rearrangement joins TRBV4-3 to TRBJ2-3; D is ambiguous. This CDR3 is built from 12 residues. Trimming stripped 0 bases from V and 6 bases from J, with 4 bases between. Per the germline V gene, CDR1 is LGHNA and CDR2 is YSLEER. The CDR3 loop is CASSQDLDTQYF. The CDR3 DNA follows: TGCGCCAGCAGCCAAGATCTTGATACGCAGTATTTT.

The V and J genes are TRBV18 and TRBJ1-1, with 7 bases aligning to TRBD1. CDR1 and CDR2 from the germline V gene are KGHSH and LQKENI. This CDR3 is 15 amino acids long. V lost 3 bases and J lost 1; bases outside the gene matches: 5. The CDR3: CASSPTGVGNTEAFF. CDR3 DNA: TGTGCCAGCTCACCTACAGGGGTGGGGAACACTGAAGCTTTCTTT.

V is TRBV6-1 and J is TRBJ1-5; D ambiguous. The CDR3 runs 17 residues. Germline V gene lookup returns CDR1 MNHNS and CDR2 SASEGT. V dropped 0 bases and J dropped 6 bases, with 18 bases sitting between them. CDR3 sequence (DNA): TGTGCCAGCAGTGAAGCGGCGGGTGGGCGAGGGCGTCAGCCCCAGCATTTT. Translated: CASSEAAGGRGRQPQHF.

The rearrangement joins TRBV4-2 to TRBJ1-1; 8 bases match TRBD1. The CDR3 contains 15 residues. Germline V gene sequence: CDR1 LGHNA, CDR2 YNFKEQ. V dropped 5 bases and J dropped 2; count of bases not matched to a gene: 7. The CDR3 coding sequence is TGTGCCAGCAGCTACCGAGACAGGGGAAACACTGAAGCTTTCTTT. This translates into CASSYRDRGNTEAFF.

The rearrangement joins TRBV29-1 to TRBJ1-1, with 7 bases that match TRBD1. V was pared by 3 bases and J by 4 bases, with 5 bases of the junction left unmatched. The germline CDR1 and CDR2 sequences are SQVTM and ANQGSEA. The CDR3 spans 13 residues. CDR3 DNA: TGCAGCGTTGACAACAGGGGAGGCACTGAAGCTTTCTTT. Protein: CSVDNRGGTEAFF.

This clonotype was seen a few times. The rearrangement uses TRBV7-3 and TRBJ2-1; D is ambiguous. The germline gives CDR1 SGHTA, CDR2 FQGTGA. The CDR3 is 11 residues long. Trimming took 2 bases from V and 9 from J, leaving 5 bases between them. For the CDR3, the DNA is TGTGCCAGCAGCTTAGGGTTTGAGCAGTTCTTC. Translation: CASSLGFEQFF.

This chain uses TRBV12-3 or TRBV12-4 with TRBJ2-7, with 9 bases aligning to TRBD1. With 2 bases clipped from V and 8 bases from J, the junction kept 16 bases outside the gene matches. This CDR3 region has 17 residues. The CDR3 bases are TGTGCCAGCAGTTTATCCCGGACAGGGGACTCTCCTACGAAGCAGTACTTC. Translated, it gives CASSLSRTGDSPTKQYF.

The table lists this clonotype with a few counts. The chain combines TRBV7-7 with TRBJ2-5; 9 nucleotides match TRBD2. The V segment lost 4 bases and the J segment 5 bases; nucleotides outside the gene matches: 5. The germline CDR1 and CDR2 sequences are SSHAT and FNYEAQ (reference sequence). There are 14 residues in the CDR3. This chain's CDR3 is CASSSGLAKETQYF. CDR3 in DNA: TGTGCCAGCAGCTCGGGACTAGCAAAGGAGACCCAGTACTTC.

The rearrangement links TRBV10-3 to TRBJ2-1, with 10 positions matching TRBD2. V trimming: 11 bases; J trimming: 6 bases; junction bases outside the gene matches: 7. This CDR3 comprises 13 residues. Germline lookup yields CDR1 ENHRY and CDR2 SYGVKD. The CDR3 spells CAVLAGDFNEQFF. For the CDR3, the DNA is TGTGCCGTGCTAGCGGGGGACTTCAATGAGCAGTTCTTC.

The chain is built from TRBV27 and TRBJ1-2; 7 bases agree with TRBD1. Per the germline V gene, CDR1 is MNHEY and CDR2 is SMNVEV (reference sequence). The junction had 2 bases not matched to a gene; V was cut back by 2 bases and J by 5 bases. CDR3 length: 13 residues. CDR3 DNA: TGTGCCAGCAGTTTAGAGGGACAGTATGGCTACACCTTC. Translated: CASSLEGQYGYTF.

The chain couples TRBV7-2 to TRBJ1-2, with a tentative D call TRBD1 (6 bases). Germline V lookup: CDR1 SGHTA, CDR2 FQGNSA. Trimming cost V 5 bases and J 2 bases, with 15 bases left between them. This CDR3 spans 15 amino acids. The CDR3, as DNA: TGTGCCAGCAGCCAAAGGACAGATCAGAACTATGGCTACACCTTC. Translated: CASSQRTDQNYGYTF.

V usage is TRBV11-2 and J usage is TRBJ2-2, with 7 bases aligning to TRBD2. Per the germline V gene, CDR1 is SGHAT and CDR2 is FQNNGV. Trimming at V came to 1 base and at J to 7 bases, leaving 9 bases not matched to a gene. The length of the CDR3 is 16 residues. CDR3 in amino acids: CASSLVTGGFSGELFF. Here the CDR3 DNA reads TGTGCCAGCAGCTTAGTAACGGGGGGATTCAGCGGGGAGCTGTTTTTT.

This clonotype appeared a few times. The chain couples TRBV20-1 to TRBJ2-2; D is ambiguous. CDR1 is DFQATT and CDR2 is SNEGSKA in the germline V gene (reference sequence). The CDR3 loop spans 13 amino acids. Trimming left V 2 bases short and J 2 bases short, with 6 bases between. Here the CDR3 DNA reads TGCAGTGCTAGAAGACCTAACACCGGGGAGCTGTTTTTT. Protein product: CSARRPNTGELFF.

The J gene is TRBJ2-7, the V gene TRBV7-2; TRBD2 matches 11 bases. V lost 5 bases and J lost 4; bases outside the gene matches: 7. Germline CDR1 SGHTA, CDR2 FQGNSA. The length of the CDR3 is 15 residues. CDR3 nucleotide sequence: TGTGCCAGCAGCCACGAGGCTAGCGGGGGGTACGAGCAGTACGTC. Translated, it gives CASSHEASGGYEQYV.

In its sample, this clonotype was seen a few times. The J gene is TRBJ2-7, the V gene TRBV6-6; 9 bases fit TRBD2. The CDR3 totals 13 residues. The V and J ends lost 10 bases and 7 bases, in that order; junction bases with no gene match: 11. Germline CDR1 reads MNHNY; CDR2 reads SVGAGI (reference sequence). The CDR3 region has the DNA TGTGCCACCCGAGGCGGGGGGGCCCGGGAGCAGTACGTC. This encodes CATRGGGAREQYV.

V is TRBV9 and J is TRBJ2-1, with D perhaps TRBD1 or TRBD2 (7 bases each). The germline CDR1 and CDR2 sequences are SGDLS and YYNGEE. V was trimmed by 3 bases and J by 7 bases, leaving 17 bases between them. The CDR3 sequence is 15 residues long. CDR3 protein: CASSDPYRGGNEQFF. In DNA, the CDR3 is TGTGCCAGCAGCGACCCTTACAGGGGAGGGAATGAGCAGTTCTTC.

The chain combines TRBV11-2 with TRBJ2-3, with D perhaps given as TRBD1 or TRBD2 (6 bases each). Per germline, CDR1 SGHAT and CDR2 FQNNGV. V gave up 5 bases and J gave up 10 bases, with 25 bases separating them. This CDR3 is 16 amino acids long. The CDR3 coding sequence is TGTGCCAGCAGCCCGTACCCAAGGGGGGCTATTACATCGCAGTATTTT. Encoded protein: CASSPYPRGAITSQYF.

The chain couples TRBV6-2 or TRBV6-3 to TRBJ2-1; D remains unclear. The CDR3 spans 13 residues. Trimming took off 7 bases at V and 8 bases at J, with 15 bases between the two ends. CDR1 is MNHEY, CDR2 SVGEGT, per germline. The CDR3 bases are TGTGCCAGCACTCAGAGGTCACACCATGAGCAGTTCTTC. Translating it yields CASTQRSHHEQFF.

In this sample, this clonotype turned up a few times. The chain is built from TRBV28 and TRBJ2-5, with a tentative D call TRBD2 (6 bases). V was cut by 1 base and J by 2 bases, with 17 bases left in between. CDR3 length: 17 residues. In germline, CDR1 is MDHEN, CDR2 SYDVKM. The CDR3 DNA sequence: TGTGCCAGCAGTTTATCTGGAGGGGCAGGCGGGCAAGAGACCCAGTACTTC. Translation gives CASSLSGGAGGQETQYF.

This sequence joins TRBV6-5 and TRBJ1-1, with D perhaps TRBD1 (5 bases). The CDR3 runs 13 residues. Deletions cut 4 bases from V and 4 bases from J, with 10 bases between. In germline, CDR1 is MNHEY, CDR2 SVGAGI. CDR3 nucleotides: TGTGCCAGCAGTTGGGGCGGGGGCACTGAAGCTTTCTTT. Protein: CASSWGGGTEAFF.

The rearrangement joins TRBV11-2 to TRBJ2-3; D may be TRBD2 (5 bases). This CDR3 region has 16 residues. V was shortened by 7 bases and J by 6 bases, with 23 bases between the two germline ends. The germline V gene encodes CDR1 SGHAT and CDR2 FQNNGV. The CDR3 reads CASTVDMAGGVDTQYF. The CDR3 bases are TGTGCCAGCACCGTAGATATGGCGGGTGGGGTGGATACGCAGTATTTT.

This clonotype was seen many times. V is TRBV4-3 and J is TRBJ2-1; D ambiguous. Germline values: CDR1 LGHNA, CDR2 YSLEER. Trimming removed 0 bases from V and 10 bases from J, with 7 bases in between. The CDR3 contains 12 residues. The CDR3 bases are TGCGCCAGCAGCCAAGATGGCGGAGAGCAGTTCTTC. Translation gives CASSQDGGEQFF.